The clone carrying this T cell receptor beta chain was detected only a few times. These data belong to a study of TIL therapy for anti-PD-1-resistant metastatic lung cancer. Whole-study context: Median patient age was about 55, ranging about 38-80 years. Tumors carried a median about 1.5 non-synonymous mutations per megabase. Most patients had lung adenocarcinoma.

Time point indicated: pre-treatment sample, taken before nivolumab and TIL therapy. Tumor tissue came from excised metastases, mostly pleural nodules or supraclavicular lymph nodes. V gave up 2 bases and J gave up 1 base, with 6 bases separating them. Looked up from germline, CDR1 is SGDLS and CDR2 is YYNGEE. This CDR3 spans 13 amino acids. The libraries were made with immunoSEQ v3. TCRdb keeps only in-frame clones here, not all; method: immunoSEQ multiplex PCR. In the table there are approximately 95,000 clones, about three fifths of which are singletons. The receptor was isolated from a person aged 25 to 79 with non-small cell lung cancer. The genes are TRBV9 and TRBJ1-1; D unresolved. The material was tumor tissue, obtained at baseline. The CDR3 nucleotides are TGTGCCAGCAGCGTGTGGGGGAACACTGAAGCTTTCTTT. Translation: CASSVWGNTEAFF.